This TCR beta chain was sequenced for a study of blood T cell repertoires in COVID-19. Produced via immunoSEQ multiplex PCR; TCRdb's table is partial and in-frame only. The sample includes 150,000 to 200,000 clones, under 90% of them seen just once. Worth noting for this clone: The identical CDR3 is also encoded by other nucleotide sequences in the sample.

This CDR3 region has 13 residues. The ends lost 2 bases at V and 7 bases at J; junction bases unmatched: 4. Per the germline V gene, CDR1 is KGHSH and CDR2 is LQKENI. Study members were between about 18 and 95 years old and lived in 25 or so US regions. The chain employs TRBV18 and TRBJ1-2; 7 nucleotides align to TRBD1. The sequenced material came from PBMCs or T cells enriched from blood (not recorded which). The TCR was taken from a man over 45 who had recovered from COVID-19. The CDR3 nucleotides read TGTGCCAGCTCACCAGACAGGGCGGGTGGCTACACCTTC. This sequence encodes CASSPDRAGGYTF.